The sample holds many counts of the clone carrying this T cell receptor beta chain. This sample stems from a study of low-dose radiotherapy and immunotherapy resistance in tumors. Study as a whole: Intravenously given cyclophosphamide 200 mg/m2 followed a two-week schedule that placed each dose one day before radiation and immunotherapy.

Indicated time point: before trial treatment. As their treatment, donors received nivolumab, ipilimumab, aspirin, low-dose cyclophosphamide and low-dose radiotherapy. TRAV and TRBV primers primed cDNA for both TCRalpha and TCRbeta. TCRs were amplified for approximately 21 PCR cycles with a constant-region primer and V-primer adapter. A single record per CDR3 protein comes from TCRdb applying MiXCR to the reads. The repertoire has approximately 84,000 distinct CDR3 sequences, 15% to 20% of them found once; the top ten carry about 2.8%. V lost 2 bases and J 7 bases, leaving 15 bases between the germline ends. The CDR3 spans 14 residues. Germline V gene sequence: CDR1 DFQATT, CDR2 SNEGSKA (reference sequence).

The TCR was taken from a male donor with prostate cancer. The sample here was PBMCs, taken before treatment. The V call is TRBV20-1, the J call TRBJ1-3, with TRBD1 as a possible D gene (5 bases). For the CDR3, the DNA is TGCAGTGCTAGACTGGAGGGGAGATGGAACACCATATATTTT. It is translated as CSARLEGRWNTIYF.